This T cell receptor beta chain was identified during a study of CD8 T cells in ankylosing spondylitis. Construction of TCR beta libraries was performed using quantitative 5'-RACE with molecular barcodes. TCRdb analysed the 5' RACE reads with MiXCR anew, one entry per CDR3 protein. The sample has around 770,000 distinct CDR3 sequences, 15% to 20% seen once. Ten or more counts support this clonotype. The antigen remains unidentified. Study observations and caveats: Matched synovial fluid from ankylosing spondylitis patients was reported to be enriched for disease-linked clones. A motif in TCR beta, a set of about eight highly homologous variants, appeared characteristic of ankylosing spondylitis blood.

The CDR3 has 15 amino acids. V was pared by 5 bases and J by 7 bases, with 9 bases of the junction left unmatched. The germline CDR1 and CDR2 sequences are MDHEN and SYDVKM. The source material was blood, either unsorted or a sorted T cell fraction (not recorded which). This sequence joins TRBV28 and TRBJ2-1; 9 bases align to TRBD2. This clonotype was sampled from a male donor with ankylosing spondylitis. CDR3 in amino acids: CASSAKVAGVNEQFF. The CDR3 DNA is TGTGCCAGCAGTGCTAAGGTAGCGGGAGTGAATGAGCAGTTCTTC.